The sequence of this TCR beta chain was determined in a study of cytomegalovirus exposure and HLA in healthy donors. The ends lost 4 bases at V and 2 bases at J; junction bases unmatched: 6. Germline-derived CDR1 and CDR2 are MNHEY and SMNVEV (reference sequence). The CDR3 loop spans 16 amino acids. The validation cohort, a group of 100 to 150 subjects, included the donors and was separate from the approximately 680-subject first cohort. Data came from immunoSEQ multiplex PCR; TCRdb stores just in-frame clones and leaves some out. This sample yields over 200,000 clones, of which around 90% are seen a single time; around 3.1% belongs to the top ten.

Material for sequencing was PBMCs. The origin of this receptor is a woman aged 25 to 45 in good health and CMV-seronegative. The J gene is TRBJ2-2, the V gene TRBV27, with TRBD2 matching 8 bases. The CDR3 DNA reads TGTGCCAGCAGTTCGCGACTAGCGTATAACACCGGGGAGCTGTTTTTT. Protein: CASSSRLAYNTGELFF.